This is a list of T cell receptor beta chains from one sample in a study of somatic mutations in cytotoxic T cells in rheumatoid arthritis. Produced via immunoSEQ multiplex PCR; TCRdb's table is partial and in-frame only. The data contain about 10,000 clones, about nine tenths of them singletons. Sequenced sample: CD8+ T cells sorted from blood. The receptors were sampled from a woman younger than 30 with rheumatoid arthritis. The conserved cysteine and the conserved F or W are not part of the CDR3 here. Each record gives: V gene, J gene, CDR3 protein.

TRBV4-1	TRBJ1-1	ASSYDRADTEAF
TRBV28	TRBJ2-5	ASRYGGSGGTQY
TRBV10-3	TRBJ1-1	AIRYGTGGANTEAF
TRBV7-3	TRBJ2-3	ASSLTFLSTDTQY
TRBV9	TRBJ2-1	ASSVESSGHYNEQF
TRBV19	TRBJ2-1	ASSGQGASGEGGDEQF
TRBV4-3	TRBJ2-1	ASSQDWGSYNEQF
TRBV29-1	TRBJ1-2	SVKGDYGYT
TRBV28	TRBJ1-1	ASSLTSTLVDTEAF
TRBV20-1	TRBJ2-3	SAQTDTQY
TRBV4-1	TRBJ2-7	ASSLEWRGYEQY
TRBV19	.	ASSPASSYEQY
TRBV19	TRBJ2-1	ASSVDRVGWKGEQF
TRBV23-1	TRBJ1-6	ASSPPEGQDNSPLH
TRBV2	TRBJ2-1	ASRGPGTSGSYNEQF
TRBV27	TRBJ1-2	ASSLFGGPRNYGYT
TRBV27	TRBJ2-7	ASRTSYEQY
TRBV4-2	TRBJ1-2	ASSQDREINYGYT
TRBV6-1	TRBJ2-2	ASSENLSGAVTGELF